A selection of T cell receptor beta chains follows, all from one sample in a study of CD8 T cells in ankylosing spondylitis. MiXCR was run by TCRdb on the 5' RACE reads, yielding one entry per CDR3 protein. The table lists 100,000 to 150,000 distinct CDR3 sequences, around 9% of them singletons, with approximately 3.5% in the top ten. The specimen was blood, either unsorted or a sorted T cell fraction (not recorded which). These receptors originate from a male donor with ankylosing spondylitis or in good health (not recorded which). CDR3s include the opening cysteine and the closing phenylalanine or tryptophan. A D gene is named only where the DNA matches it firmly. Expanded clones are given a class, and other clones once, few, many or no size at all.

V gene: TRBV12-3/TRBV12-4; clone size: few; J gene: TRBJ2-5; D gene: TRBD1; CDR3 protein: CASRGGQGLETQYF; CDR3 DNA: TGTGCCAGCAGAGGGGGACAGGGGCTGGAGACCCAGTACTTC
V gene: TRBV28; clone size: NA; J gene: TRBJ1-2; D gene: NA; CDR3 protein: CASRDSLLYGYTF; CDR3 DNA: TGTGCCAGCAGGGACAGTCTACTCTATGGCTACACCTTC
V gene: TRBV20-1; clone size: NA; J gene: TRBJ1-5; D gene: TRBD1; CDR3 protein: CSARLRGLGNQPQHF; CDR3 DNA: TGCAGTGCTAGGTTAAGGGGGCTGGGCAATCAGCCCCAGCATTTT
V gene: TRBV7-3; clone size: many; J gene: TRBJ2-1; D gene: NA; CDR3 protein: CASSLYSGGKNEQFF; CDR3 DNA: TGTGCCAGCAGCCTTTATTCCGGGGGTAAGAATGAGCAGTTCTTC
V gene: TRBV5-6; clone size: many; J gene: TRBJ2-3; D gene: NA; CDR3 protein: CASSLISTDTQYF; CDR3 DNA: TGTGCCAGCAGCCTAATTAGCACAGATACGCAGTATTTT
V gene: TRBV18; clone size: many; J gene: TRBJ2-1; D gene: TRBD1; CDR3 protein: CASSFGTGNSEQFF; CDR3 DNA: TGTGCCAGCTCATTTGGGACAGGGAACAGTGAGCAGTTCTTC
V gene: TRBV7-3; clone size: many; J gene: TRBJ1-5; D gene: TRBD1; CDR3 protein: CASAKGANQPQHF; CDR3 DNA: TGTGCCAGCGCTAAGGGGGCTAATCAGCCCCAGCATTTT
V gene: TRBV5-1; clone size: few; J gene: TRBJ1-1; D gene: TRBD1; CDR3 protein: CASTKIQGGTEAFF; CDR3 DNA: TGCGCCAGCACAAAGATCCAGGGGGGGACTGAAGCTTTCTTT
V gene: TRBV5-1; clone size: many; J gene: TRBJ2-3; D gene: NA; CDR3 protein: CASSLESTDTQYF; CDR3 DNA: TGCGCCAGCAGCTTGGAATCTACAGATACGCAGTATTTT
V gene: TRBV3-1; clone size: many; J gene: TRBJ2-1; D gene: TRBD2; CDR3 protein: CASRKGLAGGTSSYNEQFF; CDR3 DNA: TGTGCCAGCAGGAAAGGGCTAGCGGGAGGAACTAGCTCCTACAATGAGCAGTTCTTC